This TCR beta chain derives from a study of sequential checkpoint blockade in melanoma. Study as a whole: Arm A got nivolumab then ipilimumab; arm B the reverse, 1:1.

A few counts support this clone. Treatment: randomized to nivolumab then ipilimumab (arm A) or the reverse (arm B). No patient had prior DNA-damaging chemotherapy. PBMC sorting kept live CD3+CD8+ cells without CD19 or CD56. The protocol was immunoSEQ multiplex PCR, while the TCRdb copy is restricted to in-frame clones and leaves out a portion. The sample includes approximately 18,000 clones, nearly 80% of them seen just once. V gave up 1 base and J gave up 4 bases; unmatched junction bases: 7. This CDR3 contains 15 residues. The germline CDR1 and CDR2 sequences are SGHKS and YYEKEE (reference sequence).

The source of this sequence is a human donor with melanoma. The chain links TRBV5-5 to TRBJ2-7; 8 bases match TRBD1. Sequencing used CD8+ T cells sorted from blood (inferred from file names), obtained from a patient given nivolumab and ipilimumab in sequence. CDR3 sequence: CASSLMGTGLYEQYF. The CDR3 nucleotides read TGTGCCAGCAGCTTGATGGGGACAGGCTTGTACGAGCAGTACTTC.